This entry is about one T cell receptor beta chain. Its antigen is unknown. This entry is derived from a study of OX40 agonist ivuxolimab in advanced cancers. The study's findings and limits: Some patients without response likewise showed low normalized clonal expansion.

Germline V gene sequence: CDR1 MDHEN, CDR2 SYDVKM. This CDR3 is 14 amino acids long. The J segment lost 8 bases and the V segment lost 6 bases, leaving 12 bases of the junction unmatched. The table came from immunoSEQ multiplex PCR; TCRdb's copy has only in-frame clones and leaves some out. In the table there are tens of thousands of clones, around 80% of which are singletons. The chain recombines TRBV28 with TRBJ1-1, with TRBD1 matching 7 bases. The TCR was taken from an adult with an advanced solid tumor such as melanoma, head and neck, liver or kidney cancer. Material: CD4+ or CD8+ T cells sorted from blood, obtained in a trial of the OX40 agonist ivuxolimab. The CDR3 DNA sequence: TGTGCCAGCAGAGGGGGCGGCGGCCGTTGGGAAGCTTTCTTT. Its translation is CASRGGGGRWEAFF.